This TCR beta chain was documented in a study of blood T cells in healthy people across ages. V dropped 5 bases and J dropped 5 bases, with 12 bases sitting between them. The CDR3 totals 13 residues. Germline CDR1 reads SQVTM; CDR2 reads ANQGSEA. The authors ran a second PCR of 7 to 11 cycles using a sample-barcoded 5' primer and a J-beta primer mix. Samples each returned at least 2.5 million CDR3-containing paired-end reads. MiXCR was run by TCRdb on the 5' RACE reads, yielding one entry per CDR3 protein. Among roughly 800,000 distinct CDR3 sequences, about 25% were seen once, and the ten largest hold 9% to 9.5%. These data are also associated with another study on T cells of mothers and their children. From that second work: Donors were a few healthy Caucasian mothers and their six children.

The rearrangement joins TRBV29-1 to TRBJ2-2; D gene uncertain. This TCR came from a boy between 10 and 17 years old in good health. The material sequenced was blood. The CDR3 region is CSVQLPGTGELFF. Here the CDR3 DNA reads TGCAGCGTTCAACTCCCCGGGACCGGGGAGCTGTTTTTT.